This T cell receptor (beta chain) stems from a study of regulatory T cells in long-lasting Graves disease. Study summary: New Graves' disease cases had less than 3 months of antithyroid drugs.

This sample's time point: newly diagnosed GD, antithyroid drugs for less than 3 months. The TCR library used RNA extracted from PBMCs. CDR3 size: 16 residues. Germline lookup yields CDR1 PRHDT and CDR2 FYEKMQ (reference sequence). With 5 bases clipped from V and 6 bases from J, the junction kept 12 bases outside the gene matches. Concerning this clonotype: Its target is not known.

Assembly of TCR beta libraries relied on iRepertoire HTBI primers together with Arm-PCR of CDR3 regions. TCRdb passed the multiplex PCR reads through MiXCR, listing each CDR3 protein once. The sample yields 530,000 or so distinct CDR3 sequences, approximately 16% seen once. Study-level findings and limits: Persistent patients shared more public clonotypes (under 3,000) than newly diagnosed patients (about 1,000). TRBV28, TRBJ1-2 and TRBJ2-5 were favored in persistent disease.

This sample also belongs to another study, concerning T cells in Graves' hyperthyroidism and ophthalmopathy. As that study records: First-round RT-PCR with HTBI primers amplified the TCR CDR3 region.

The chain uses TRBV13 and TRBJ2-2; 7 positions match TRBD1. Sequenced material: peripheral blood mononuclear cells (PBMCs), taken at new diagnosis, from a patient treated with antithyroid drugs. The sequence was collected from a man between 18 and 35 years old with Graves disease. CDR3 in amino acids: CASSARTTGVSGELFF. The CDR3 nucleotides are TGTGCCAGCAGCGCCCGAACCACAGGGGTCTCCGGGGAGCTGTTTTTT.